The 6 T cell receptor beta chains below were found in one sample sequenced in a study of T-cell reconstitution after alpha-beta-depleted transplantation in children. Unique molecular identifiers featured in how the TCRbeta library was prepared. One entry per CDR3 protein, called by TCRdb with MiXCR from the PCR reads. The table records fewer than 250,000 distinct CDR3 sequences, approximately 15% of them present only once. The sample was PBMCs, mostly from graft donor cells, taken 360 days after TCRalphabeta/CD19-depleted stem cell transplant. The source is a male patient aged 2 to 9 who had a stem cell transplant for acute lymphoblastic leukemia, so the T cells may come from the graft donor.

CDR3 sequence: CASSRQINEQFF. The CDR3 DNA follows: TGTGCCAGCAGCCGACAAATCAATGAGCAGTTCTTC. The chain carries TRBV3-1 and TRBJ2-1; no clear D gene. The germline V and J ends were trimmed by 4 bases and 6 bases, with 7 bases remaining between them. Looked up from germline, CDR1 is LGHDT and CDR2 is YNNKEL (reference sequence). This CDR3 spans 12 amino acids.

The chain carries TRBV20-1 and TRBJ1-5; D remains ambiguous. This CDR3 comprises 13 residues. Trimming pared 0 bases from V and 3 bases from J, leaving 6 bases between. Germline assignment: CDR1 DFQATT and CDR2 SNEGSKA (reference sequence). CDR3 residues: CSARDRDNQPQHF. The DNA for the CDR3 is TGCAGTGCTAGAGATCGGGACAATCAGCCCCAGCATTTT.

This clonotype turned up a few times. The V gene is TRBV14, the J gene TRBJ2-3, with TRBD1 as a possible D gene (6 bases). Per the germline V gene, CDR1 is SGHDN and CDR2 is FVKESK. The CDR3 spans 17 residues. V gave up 1 base and J gave up 6 bases, with 20 bases separating them. The CDR3 DNA follows: TGTGCCAGCAGCCAAGTATTCTTGGACAGCCGGGCGGATACGCAGTATTTT. It yields the protein CASSQVFLDSRADTQYF.

The V call is TRBV29-1, the J call TRBJ2-3, with D possibly matching TRBD2 (6 bases). Germline values: CDR1 SQVTM, CDR2 ANQGSEA. This CDR3 comprises 14 residues. The V end was cut by 6 bases, the J end by 3 bases, with 16 bases between. The CDR3 bases are TGCAGCGTCCTCAATAGCGGAGTAACAGATACGCAGTATTTT. Translation: CSVLNSGVTDTQYF.

The CDR3 region has the DNA TGCAGTGCTAGTGTGACTAGCGGGATTTACAATGAGCAGTTCTTC. Its protein is CSASVTSGIYNEQFF. The rearrangement joins TRBV20-1 to TRBJ2-1; 11 bases line up with TRBD2. V dropped 3 bases and J dropped 4; count of bases not matched to a gene: 5. The CDR3 has 15 residues. Germline V gives CDR1 DFQATT, CDR2 SNEGSKA (reference sequence).

This clonotype was seen ten or more times. The genes are TRBV28 and TRBJ1-2; tentatively, D is TRBD1 (5 bases). Germline V lookup: CDR1 MDHEN, CDR2 SYDVKM. CDR3 length equals 13 residues. Here the CDR3 DNA reads TGTGGGAGCTCGGGGGACCCCAACTATGGCTACACCTTC. Protein: CGSSGDPNYGYTF.